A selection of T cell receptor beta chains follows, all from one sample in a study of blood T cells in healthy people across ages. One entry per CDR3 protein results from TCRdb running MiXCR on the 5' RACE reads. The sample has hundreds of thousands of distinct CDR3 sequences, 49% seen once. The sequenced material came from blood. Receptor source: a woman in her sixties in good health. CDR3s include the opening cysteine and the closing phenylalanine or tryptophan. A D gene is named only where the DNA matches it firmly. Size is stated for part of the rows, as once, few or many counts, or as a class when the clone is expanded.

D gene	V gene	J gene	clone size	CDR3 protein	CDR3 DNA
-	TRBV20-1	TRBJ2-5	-	CSAREGWVGETQYF	TGCAGTGCTAGAGAAGGGTGGGTGGGAGAGACCCAGTACTTC
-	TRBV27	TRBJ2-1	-	CASRLLRSTSYEQFF	TGTGCCAGCCGCCTTCTACGATCCACTTCTTACGAGCAGTTCTTC
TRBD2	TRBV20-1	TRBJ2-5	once	CSAKDSGSVYEQYF	TGCAGTGCTAAGGATAGCGGGAGTGTCTATGAGCAGTACTTC
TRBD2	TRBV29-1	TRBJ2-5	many	CSVGTSGRGVGWTQYF	TGCAGCGTTGGGACTAGCGGGAGGGGAGTTGGATGGACCCAGTACTTC
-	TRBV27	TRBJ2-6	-	CASSSLTGANVLTF	TGTGCCAGCAGTTCTCTCACCGGGGCCAACGTCCTGACTTTC
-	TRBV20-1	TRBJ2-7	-	CSAHRHRRGPVGEQYF	TGCAGTGCTCACCGTCACCGCCGCGGGCCCGTCGGCGAGCAGTACTTC
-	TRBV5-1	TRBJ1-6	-	CASSLGQALAPLHF	TGCGCCAGCAGCTTGGGTCAGGCCCTTGCACCCCTCCACTTT
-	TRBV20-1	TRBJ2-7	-	CCARDPGGPGDEQYF	TGCTGTGCTAGAGATCCTGGGGGTCCGGGGGATGAGCAGTACTTC
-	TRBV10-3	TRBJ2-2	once	CAISESAWDTGELFF	TGTGCCATCAGTGAGTCGGCCTGGGACACCGGGGAGCTGTTTTTT
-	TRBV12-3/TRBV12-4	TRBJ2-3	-	CASSLGDSSDTQYF	TGTGCCAGCAGTTTAGGCGACAGTTCAGATACGCAGTATTTT
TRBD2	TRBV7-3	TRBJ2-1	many	CASSLTGLAPNNEQFF	TGTGCCAGCAGCTTAACCGGACTAGCGCCAAACAATGAGCAGTTCTTC
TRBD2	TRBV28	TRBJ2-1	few	CASSIRASGNNEQFF	TGTGCCAGCAGCATACGGGCTAGCGGGAACAATGAGCAGTTCTTC
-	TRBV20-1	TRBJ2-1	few	CSARGRLKFLSESYNEQFF	TGCAGTGCTAGAGGTCGGCTCAAATTCTTGAGCGAAAGTTACAATGAGCAGTTCTTC
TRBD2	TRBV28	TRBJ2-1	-	CASSFRTSGLSSYNEQFF	TGTGCCAGCAGTTTTCGGACTAGCGGCCTGAGCTCCTACAATGAGCAGTTCTTC
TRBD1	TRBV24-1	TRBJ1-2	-	CATSDSPGQGSYGYTF	TGTGCCACCAGTGATTCTCCGGGACAGGGCAGTTATGGCTACACCTTC
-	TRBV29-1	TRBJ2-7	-	CSVRFVYEQYF	TGCAGCGTTCGGTTCGTCTACGAGCAGTACTTC
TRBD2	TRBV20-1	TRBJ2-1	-	CSAISAGGFEDEQFF	TGCAGTGCTATTTCAGCGGGAGGGTTTGAAGATGAGCAGTTCTTC
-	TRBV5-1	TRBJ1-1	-	CASSLVGGVTFF	TGCGCCAGCAGCTTGGTCGGGGGTGTAACTTTCTTT
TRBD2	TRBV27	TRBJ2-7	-	CASRLAGDLYEQYF	TGTGCCAGCAGACTAGCGGGAGATCTATACGAGCAGTACTTC
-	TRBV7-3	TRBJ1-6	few	CASSLRGNNSPLHF	TGTGCCAGCAGCTTAAGGGGGAATAATTCACCCCTCCACTTT
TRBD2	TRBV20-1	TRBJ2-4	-	CSAWRGALAKNIQYF	TGCAGTGCCTGGCGGGGGGCTCTAGCCAAAAACATTCAGTACTTC
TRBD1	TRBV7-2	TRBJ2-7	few	CASSPQGQSSYEQYF	TGTGCCAGCAGCCCCCAGGGACAGAGCTCCTACGAGCAGTACTTC
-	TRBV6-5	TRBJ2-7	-	CASSYEGSRAHEQYF	TGTGCCAGCAGTTACGAGGGCAGTCGAGCCCACGAGCAGTACTTC
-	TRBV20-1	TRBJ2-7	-	CSAPDWYEQYF	TGCAGTGCTCCGGACTGGTACGAGCAGTACTTC
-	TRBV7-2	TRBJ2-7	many	CASSLAGGIRTYEQYF	TGTGCCAGCAGCTTAGCGGGGGGTATCAGAACCTACGAGCAGTACTTC
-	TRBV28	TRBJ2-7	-	CASSKDTYEQYF	TGTGCCAGCAGTAAGGACACGTACGAGCAGTACTTC
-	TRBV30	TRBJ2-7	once	CAWSVTGQREQYF	TGTGCCTGGAGTGTAACAGGCCAACGCGAGCAGTACTTC
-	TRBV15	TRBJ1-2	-	CATSRDRGYVNCGYTF	TGTGCCACCAGCAGAGATCGAGGTTACGTAAACTGTGGCTACACCTTC
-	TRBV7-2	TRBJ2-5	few	CASSLLGREYGEQYF	TGTGCCAGCAGCTTACTAGGCAGGGAGTATGGGGAGCAGTACTTC
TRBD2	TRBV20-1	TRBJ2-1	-	CSAPGVLSGRHGEQFF	TGCAGTGCTCCAGGGGTCCTCAGCGGGAGGCACGGTGAGCAGTTCTTC
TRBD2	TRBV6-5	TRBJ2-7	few	CASRASGNYEQYF	TGTGCCAGCAGGGCTAGCGGGAACTACGAGCAGTACTTC
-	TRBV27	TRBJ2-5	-	CASAGAGEGQYF	TGTGCCAGCGCCGGGGCCGGGGAAGGGCAGTACTTC
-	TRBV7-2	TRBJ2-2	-	CASSLYLNTGELFF	TGTGCCAGCAGCTTATACCTGAACACCGGGGAGCTGTTTTTT
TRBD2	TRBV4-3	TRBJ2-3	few	CASSQGSGTWGTNTDTQYF	TGCGCCAGCAGCCAAGGAAGCGGGACGTGGGGAACCAACACAGATACGCAGTATTTT
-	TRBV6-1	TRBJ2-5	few	CASSQTYRETQYF	TGTGCCAGCAGTCAGACATATAGGGAGACCCAGTACTTC
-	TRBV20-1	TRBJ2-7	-	CSASGKVYEQYF	TGCAGTGCTAGCGGGAAGGTCTACGAGCAGTACTTC
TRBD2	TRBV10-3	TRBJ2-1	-	CAMATAGGDNEQFF	TGTGCCATGGCTACAGCGGGAGGGGACAACGAGCAGTTCTTC
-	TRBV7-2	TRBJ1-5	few	CASSPQGGDQPQHF	TGTGCCAGCAGCCCACAGGGTGGCGATCAGCCCCAGCATTTT
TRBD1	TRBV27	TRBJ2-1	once	CASSPGTGVKNEQFF	TGTGCCAGCAGTCCTGGGACAGGGGTCAAAAATGAGCAGTTCTTC
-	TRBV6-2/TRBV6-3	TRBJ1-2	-	CASSYPSDGHTF	TGTGCCAGCAGTTACCCGTCAGATGGCCACACCTTC